Listed here are 7 T cell receptor beta chains from one sample, sequenced in a study of T cells in Graves' hyperthyroidism and ophthalmopathy. RNA transcripts provided the source from which TCR beta CDR3 regions were amplified. An initial round of RT-PCR targeting the TCR CDR3 relied on the HTBI primer set. TCRdb reprocessed the multiplex PCR reads with MiXCR, giving one entry per CDR3 protein. Of a few hundred thousand distinct CDR3 sequences in the sample, 18% are singletons; the top ten hold 40%. The sequencing sample was made of blood. The receptors originated from a man between 18 and 29 years old with Graves' ophthalmopathy.

At least ten counts were recorded for this clonotype. The J gene is TRBJ1-2, the V gene TRBV29-1; D perhaps matches TRBD1 (6 bases). The CDR3 is 14 amino acids. V lost 6 bases, J lost 7 bases, and 21 bases lay in between. Germline V gene sequence: CDR1 SQVTM, CDR2 ANQGSEA. CDR3 protein: CSVWGQDKVPGYTF. CDR3 nucleotides: TGCAGCGTGTGGGGGCAGGACAAGGTTCCTGGCTACACCTTC.

The chain joins TRBV4-1 to TRBJ1-1, with a weak D call TRBD1 (6 bases). Germline values: CDR1 MGHRA, CDR2 YSYEKL. V lost 0 bases to trimming and J lost 5 bases, with 28 bases between them. The CDR3 is 20 amino acids. CDR3 loop: CASSQDRGGRAQLLGTEAFF. CDR3 nucleotide sequence: TGCGCCAGCAGCCAAGACCGGGGGGGCAGGGCCCAACTTTTGGGGACTGAAGCTTTCTTT.

This clonotype showed up many times. V gene TRBV6-2 or TRBV6-3 combines with J gene TRBJ2-1, with 8 positions matching TRBD1. Germline lookup yields CDR1 MNHEY and CDR2 SVGEGT. The CDR3 length is 18 residues. After removal of 10 bases from V and 2 bases from J, the junction contained 19 bases not matched to a gene. The CDR3: CATAQGQDLRGAYNEQFF. In DNA form, the CDR3 reads TGTGCCACAGCACAGGGACAGGATCTCCGAGGAGCCTACAATGAGCAGTTCTTC.

This clonotype turned up a few times. The genes are TRBV7-8 and TRBJ1-4; no clear D gene. Germline CDR1 is SGHVS and CDR2 is FQNEAQ. Trimming removed 4 bases at V and 8 bases at J, with 14 bases between. The CDR3 covers 14 residues. CDR3 sequence reads: CASSSIPRSEKLFF. In nucleotides, the CDR3 is TGTGCCAGCAGCTCTATCCCGAGGAGCGAAAAACTGTTTTTT.

This clonotype was counted only a few times. At one of its ends the junction is not consistent with the germline gene, which may arise from a read error. The chain carries TRBV5-1 and TRBJ2-5; possibly TRBD1 for D (6 bases). The length of the CDR3 is 14 residues. Germline CDR1 is SGHRS and CDR2 is YFSETQ. In DNA, the CDR3 is TGTGCCAGCAGCCCTCTTGAGGGGGAAGAGACCCAGTACTTC. Its translation is CASSPLEGEETQYF. Full variable domain (rest looked up from reference TRBV5-1 and TRBJ2-5): KAGVTQTPRYLIKTRGQQVTLSCSPISGHRSVSWYQQTPGQGLQFLFEYFSETQRNKGNFPGRFSGRQFSNSRSEMNVSTLELGDSALYLCASSPLEGEETQYFGPGTRLLVL.

This chain uses TRBV5-1 with TRBJ2-3; TRBD2 agrees at 9 bases. This CDR3 is built from 13 residues. CDR1 is SGHRS and CDR2 is YFSETQ in the germline V gene. The junction had 1 base not matched to a gene; V was cut back by 0 bases and J by 8 bases. CDR3 loop: CASSLDSGGTQYF. The CDR3 DNA reads TGCGCCAGCAGCTTGGATAGCGGGGGTACGCAGTATTTT.

In the case of this clonotype: A read error may be the cause here, since a much bigger clone is one base away. This sequence joins TRBV28 and TRBJ2-3, with 8 positions matching TRBD2. This CDR3 comprises 15 residues. Per the germline V gene, CDR1 is MDHEN and CDR2 is SYDVKM. CDR3 sequence: CASSPLSGGSDMQYF. In DNA form, the CDR3 reads TGTGCCAGCAGTCCCCTCAGCGGGGGCTCAGATATGCAGTATTTT. Filled out from reference TRBV28 and TRBJ2-3, the complete variable domain reads DVKVTQSSRYLVKRTGEKVFLECVQDMDHENMFWYRQDPGLGLRLIYFSYDVKMKEKGDIPEGYSVSREKKERFSLILESASTNQTSMYLCASSPLSGGSDMQYFGPGTRLTVL.